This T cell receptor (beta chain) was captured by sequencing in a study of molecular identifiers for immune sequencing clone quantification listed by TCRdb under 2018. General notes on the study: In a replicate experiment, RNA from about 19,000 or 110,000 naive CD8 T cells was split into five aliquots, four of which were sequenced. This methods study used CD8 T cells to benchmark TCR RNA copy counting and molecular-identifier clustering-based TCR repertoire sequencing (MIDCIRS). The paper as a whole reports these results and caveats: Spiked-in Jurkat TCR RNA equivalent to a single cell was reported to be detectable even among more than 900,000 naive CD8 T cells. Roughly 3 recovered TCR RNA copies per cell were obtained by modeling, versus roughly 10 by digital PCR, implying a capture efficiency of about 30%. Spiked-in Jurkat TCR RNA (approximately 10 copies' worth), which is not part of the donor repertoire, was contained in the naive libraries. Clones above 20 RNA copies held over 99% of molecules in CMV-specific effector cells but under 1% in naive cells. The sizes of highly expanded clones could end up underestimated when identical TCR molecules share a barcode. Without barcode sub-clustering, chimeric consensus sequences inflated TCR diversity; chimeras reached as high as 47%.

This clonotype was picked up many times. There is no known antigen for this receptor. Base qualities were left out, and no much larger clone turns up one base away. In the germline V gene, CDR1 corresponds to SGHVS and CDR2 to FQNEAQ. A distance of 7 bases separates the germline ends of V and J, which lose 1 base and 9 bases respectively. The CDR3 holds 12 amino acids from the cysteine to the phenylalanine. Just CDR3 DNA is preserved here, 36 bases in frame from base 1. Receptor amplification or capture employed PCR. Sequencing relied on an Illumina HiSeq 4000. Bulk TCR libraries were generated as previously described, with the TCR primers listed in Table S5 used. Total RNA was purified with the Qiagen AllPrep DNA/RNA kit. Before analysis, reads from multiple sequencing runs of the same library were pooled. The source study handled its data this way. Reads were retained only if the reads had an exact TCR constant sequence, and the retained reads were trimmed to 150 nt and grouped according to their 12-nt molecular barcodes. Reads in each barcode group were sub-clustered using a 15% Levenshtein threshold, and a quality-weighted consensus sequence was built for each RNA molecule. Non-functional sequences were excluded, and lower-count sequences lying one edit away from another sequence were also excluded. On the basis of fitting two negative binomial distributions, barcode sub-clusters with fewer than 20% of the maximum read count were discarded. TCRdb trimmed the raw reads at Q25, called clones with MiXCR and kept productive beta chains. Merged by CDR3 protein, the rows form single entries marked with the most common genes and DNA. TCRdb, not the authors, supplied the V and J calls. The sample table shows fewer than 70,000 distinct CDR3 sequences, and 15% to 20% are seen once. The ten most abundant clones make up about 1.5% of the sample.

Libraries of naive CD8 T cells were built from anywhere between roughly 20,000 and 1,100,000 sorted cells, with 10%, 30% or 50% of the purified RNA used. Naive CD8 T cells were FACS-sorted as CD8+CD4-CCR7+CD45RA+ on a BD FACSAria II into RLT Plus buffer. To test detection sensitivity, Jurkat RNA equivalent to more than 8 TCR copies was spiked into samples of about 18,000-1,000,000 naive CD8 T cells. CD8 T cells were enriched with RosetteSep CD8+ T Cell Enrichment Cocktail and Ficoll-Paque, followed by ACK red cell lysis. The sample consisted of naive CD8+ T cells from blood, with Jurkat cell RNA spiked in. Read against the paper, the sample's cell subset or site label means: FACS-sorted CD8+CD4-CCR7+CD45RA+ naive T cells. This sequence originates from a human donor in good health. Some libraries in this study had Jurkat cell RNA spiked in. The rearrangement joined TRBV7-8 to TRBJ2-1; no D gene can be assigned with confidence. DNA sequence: TGTGCCAGCAGCTTAGGTCAGGTTGAGCAGTTCTTC. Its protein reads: CASSLGQVEQFF.